This TCR beta chain was found in a study of blood T cell repertoires in COVID-19. The protocol was immunoSEQ multiplex PCR, while the TCRdb copy is restricted to in-frame clones and leaves out a portion. The profile shows some 250,000 clones, approximately 85% of them singletons. This clone was counted once. The sequence was collected from a woman aged 45-59 years who had recovered from COVID-19. The material sequenced was PBMCs or T cells enriched from blood (not recorded which).

The CDR3 loop is CASTPATFANTGELFF. In DNA form, the CDR3 reads TGTGCCTCCACTCCCGCGACATTCGCGAACACCGGGGAGCTGTTTTTT. The chain has TRBV6-8 and TRBJ2-2, with no clear D. Germline V gene sequence: CDR1 MNHGY, CDR2 SAAAGT. The V gene lost 11 bases and the J gene lost 0 bases, with 19 bases spanning the gap. CDR3 length: 16 amino acids.